The sample holds a few counts of the clone carrying this T cell receptor beta chain. Its antigen is unidentified. Scientists ran DNA taken from cultured CD4+ T cells through the Oncomine TCR Beta short-read assay for sequencing. TCRdb re-derived calls from the PCR reads in MiXCR, one entry per CDR3 protein. This table holds 10,000 to 15,000 distinct CDR3 sequences, roughly 48% found once. The treatment: roughly 10-day PBMC culture with coronavirus spike peptide pools or control peptides (ViraFEST assay). At days 3 and 7, half the medium was exchanged for fresh IL-2 medium. Germline loops: CDR1 SGHVS, CDR2 FQNEAQ. This CDR3 is built from 14 residues. Trimming stripped 1 base from V and 10 bases from J, with 11 bases between. This specimen belongs to a study of vaccination and CD4 T cells after COVID-19. Points from the study as a whole: 304 of 307 vaccine-specific clones from convalescent patients were spike mono-reactive.

The V call is TRBV7-8, the J call TRBJ1-6, with D possibly being TRBD1 (5 bases). Sequencing used CD4+ T cells from blood, cultured in vitro. This clonotype originated in a human donor who had recovered from COVID-19. Here the CDR3 reads CASSLGGVVSPLHF. CDR3 coding DNA: TGTGCCAGCAGCTTAGGAGGGGTGGTCTCACCCCTCCACTTT. Together with reference TRBV7-8 and TRBJ1-6, the CDR3 gives the full variable domain: GAGVSQSPRYKVAKRGQDVALRCDPISGHVSLFWYQQALGQGPEFLTYFQNEAQLDKSGLPSDRFFAERPEGSVSTLKIQRTQQEDSAVYLCASSLGGVVSPLHFGNGTRLTVT.